This record concerns one TCR beta chain sequence. The CDR3 regions of TCR beta were amplified from RNA transcripts. HTBI primers were used for first-round RT-PCR of the TCR CDR3. One entry per CDR3 protein results from TCRdb running MiXCR on the multiplex PCR reads. Seen here are 540,000 or so distinct CDR3 sequences, 15% to 18% observed once, and the top ten hold approximately 7.4%. This specimen belongs to a study of T cells in Graves' hyperthyroidism and ophthalmopathy. The sequence came from a woman younger than 45 with Graves' hyperthyroidism. The sequencing input was blood.

The CDR3 coding sequence is TGTGCCAGCGTAGCGGGGGGGAACAATGAGCAGTTCTTC. Its translation is CASVAGGNNEQFF. The chain links TRBV4-2 to TRBJ2-1, with 11 bases that match TRBD2. Trimming removed 8 bases from V and 5 bases from J; junction bases left unmatched: 2. Per the germline V gene, CDR1 is LGHNA and CDR2 is YNFKEQ. CDR3 length: 13 residues.